Sequencing of this T cell receptor beta chain was carried out in a study of blood T cell repertoires in COVID-19. Background on the study: T cells, B-cell-depleted T cells, or PBMCs provided the cDNA or gDNA that served as material.

The CDR3 runs 17 residues. TCRdb keeps only in-frame clones here, not all; method: immunoSEQ multiplex PCR. The sample includes approximately 450,000 clones, 87% seen only once; the top ten take nearly 2%. The TCR originated in a woman under 30 with acute COVID-19. Sequencing was carried out using PBMCs or T cells enriched from blood (not recorded which). The chain combines TRBV21-1 with TRBJ2-3; TRBD2 reflects the table's D call only, with no check against the DNA. TRBV21-1 is an annotated pseudogene. The CDR3 loop reads CASSKVPGSGCTDTQYF. The CDR3, as DNA: TGTGCCAGCAGCAAAGTCCCGGGGTCTGGGTGCACAGATACGCAGTATTTT.